This T cell receptor (beta chain) was captured by sequencing in a study of T cell clonotyping in hematopoietic cell transplantation. Looked up from germline, CDR1 is MDHEN and CDR2 is SYDVKM. This CDR3 spans 15 amino acids. Trimming removed 3 bases at V and 3 bases at J, with 12 bases between. Time point reported: recipient sample about 28 days before transplant, after cytoreduction. This table comes from immunoSEQ multiplex PCR, and its TCRdb copy is limited to in-frame clones, with some not included. The sample includes roughly 45,000 clones, 86% of them seen just once. The clonotype originates from a man in his 60s with biphenotypic leukemia. Some clones in this sample may be carry-over from other donors' samples. The chain recombines TRBV28 with TRBJ1-5; D remains ambiguous. This material consisted of peripheral blood mononuclear cells, taken before stem cell transplant. CDR3 protein: CASSFVGALNQPQHF. CDR3 nucleotides: TGTGCCAGCAGTTTTGTGGGCGCACTCAATCAGCCCCAGCATTTT.